This T cell receptor (beta chain) comes out of a study of spatial heterogeneity in lung cancer. Germline CDR1 reads KGHSH; CDR2 reads LQKENI. Trimming cost V 0 bases and J 6 bases; bases outside gene matches: 13. The CDR3 length is 17 residues. Time point in this sample: sample taken at primary tumor resection. Whole RNA, which was extracted from tumor, nontumor lung tissue or frozen PBMC, was sequenced without any cell sorting. TCRdb re-derived calls from the 5' RACE reads in MiXCR, one entry per CDR3 protein. The table has some 3,900 distinct CDR3 sequences, around 16% seen once. Sequenced material: PBMCs, taken at surgery. The TCR comes from a male donor with early-stage non-small cell lung cancer. The chain couples TRBV18 to TRBJ1-1; 7 bases map to TRBD1. CDR3 in amino acids: CASSPPTNAQGRSEAFF. CDR3 DNA: TGTGCCAGCTCACCACCGACGAATGCACAGGGGAGATCTGAAGCTTTCTTT.